This T cell receptor beta chain stems from a study of blood T cell repertoires in COVID-19. About the study: Sites across the United States, Italy and Spain contributed samples from acute and convalescent COVID-19. The cDNA or gDNA used as material had been derived from T cells, B-cell-depleted T cells, or PBMCs.

The CDR3 length is 14 residues. Trimming took 6 bases from V and 4 from J; bases not matched to a gene: 3. Germline V CDR1 and CDR2: MDHEN, SYDVKM. In the original processing: Nucleated cell counts were estimated from reference gene primer amplification. Some clones are missing from TCRdb's copy, which holds only in-frame ones; the method was immunoSEQ multiplex PCR. D and trimming were read from the DNA, whereas the V and J calls and clone size are those reported in that table. The data contain about 370,000 clones, around 87% of them singletons. Those enrolled in Seattle joined during active infection and were followed longitudinally afterward.

The chain joins TRBV28 to TRBJ1-6; TRBD1 matches 7 bases. The source is a woman in her 30s with COVID-19, enrolled during active disease. Input material: peripheral blood. The CDR3 region is CASRGTVYNSPLHF. CDR3 in DNA: TGTGCCAGCAGGGGGACAGTATATAATTCACCCCTCCACTTT.